This TCR beta chain comes out of a study of T cells in Graves' hyperthyroidism and ophthalmopathy. Amplified TCR beta CDR3 regions came from RNA transcripts. Using the HTBI primer set, a first-round RT-PCR was run on the TCR CDR3. TCRdb re-analysed the multiplex PCR reads in MiXCR, keeping a single row per CDR3 protein. In the table there are over 120,000 distinct CDR3 sequences, roughly 23% of which are singletons. CDR3 length equals 17 residues. Germline CDR1 SGDLS, CDR2 YYNGEE. V lost 3 bases to trimming and J lost 1 base; unmatched junction nucleotides: 7. Sequencing was done on a sample of blood. The V call is TRBV9, the J call TRBJ2-3, with 11 bases aligning to TRBD2. The sequence was obtained from a woman aged 50 to 60 with Graves' hyperthyroidism that later progressed to Graves' ophthalmopathy. CDR3 nucleotides: TGTGCCAGCAGCGCGACTAGCGGGACCAGAGGCACAGATACGCAGTATTTT. It encodes CASSATSGTRGTDTQYF. The full variable domain, completed using reference TRBV9 and TRBJ2-3, is DSGVTQTPKHLITATGQRVTLRCSPRSGDLSVYWYQQSLDQGLQFLIQYYNGEERAKGNILERFSAQQFPDLHSELNLSSLELGDSALYFCASSATSGTRGTDTQYFGPGTRLTVL.